Below are 31 T cell receptor beta chains sequenced from a single sample in a study of blood T cells in healthy people across ages. A second roughly 7 to 12 cycle PCR used barcoded and J-beta primers. A single record per CDR3 protein comes from TCRdb applying MiXCR to the 5' RACE reads. The data hold hundreds of thousands of distinct CDR3 sequences, with more than 40% observed a single time. What was sequenced was blood. All receptors come from a man between 60 and 75 years old in good health.

The chain joins TRBV4-2 to TRBJ1-5, with a tentative D call TRBD1 (5 bases). This CDR3 contains 14 residues. From germline, CDR1 is LGHNA and CDR2 YNFKEQ. Trimming left V 0 bases short and J 8 bases short, with 11 bases between. The CDR3 protein is CASSQDPLGEPQHF. CDR3 bases: TGTGCCAGCAGCCAAGATCCCCTGGGGGAGCCCCAGCATTTT.

The chain uses TRBV5-6 and TRBJ2-3; the match to TRBD1 covers 10 bases. Germline CDR1 SGHDT, CDR2 YYEEEE. Losses at the gene ends were 5 bases for V and 2 bases for J; bases not matched to a gene: 11. The CDR3 extends over 17 amino acids. The CDR3 here is CASSQPSDRGITDTQYF. The CDR3 DNA reads as TGTGCCAGCAGTCAGCCGTCGGACAGGGGGATCACAGATACGCAGTATTTT. The whole variable domain, filled in from reference TRBV5-6 and TRBJ2-3, reads DAGVTQSPTHLIKTRGQQVTLRCSPKSGHDTVSWYQQALGQGPQFIFQYYEEEERQRGNFPDRFSGHQFPNYSSELNVNALLLGDSALYLCASSQPSDRGITDTQYFGPGTRLTVL.

This chain links TRBV7-9 with TRBJ2-6; possible D gene TRBD2, 6 bases. V gave up 5 bases and J gave up 1 base, with 18 bases separating them. Per the germline V gene, CDR1 is SEHNR and CDR2 is FQNEAQ (reference sequence). The CDR3 totals 18 residues. CDR3 amino acids: CASSRKPLGGSGANVLTF. In nucleotides, the CDR3 is TGTGCCAGCAGCCGGAAGCCTCTGGGGGGATCTGGGGCCAACGTCCTGACTTTC. Full variable domain (remainder filled in from reference TRBV7-9 and TRBJ2-6): DTGVSQNPRHKITKRGQNVTFRCDPISEHNRLYWYRQTLGQGPEFLTYFQNEAQLEKSRLLSDRFSAERPKGSFSTLEIQRTEQGDSAMYLCASSRKPLGGSGANVLTFGAGSRLTVL.

For the CDR3, the DNA is TGTGCCAGCAGCTCCGGACTAGCGGAATGGGGTGAGCAGTTCTTC. Translated: CASSSGLAEWGEQFF. The chain employs TRBV11-2 and TRBJ2-1, with 10 bases identical to TRBD2. V was clipped by 4 bases and J by 9 bases; unmatched bases: 9. Germline CDR1 and CDR2: SGHAT and FQNNGV. The CDR3 totals 15 residues.

The table lists this clonotype with a few counts. This sequence joins TRBV7-2 and TRBJ2-1; TRBD1 is a possible D gene (5 bases). CDR3 size: 12 residues. V gave up 2 bases and J gave up 14 bases, with 13 bases separating them. The germline V gene encodes CDR1 SGHTA and CDR2 FQGNSA. The CDR3 loop reads CASSLRAGPEFF. CDR3 coding DNA: TGTGCCAGCAGCTTACGGGCAGGGCCTGAGTTCTTC.

To note about this clonotype: A much larger clone is a single base away; this may be a read error. The rearrangement uses TRBV10-3 and TRBJ2-4, with TRBD2 matching over 7 bases. CDR3 size: 13 residues. Trimming took 7 bases from V and 8 from J; bases not matched to a gene: 8. In germline, CDR1 is ENHRY, CDR2 SYGVKD. DNA of the CDR3: TGTGCCATCATGACGGCGGGGGATGACATTCAGTACTTC. Its translation is CAIMTAGDDIQYF.

This clonotype has more than one count but fewer than ten. The gene calls are TRBV5-6 and TRBJ2-1, with D possibly being TRBD2 (5 bases). The CDR3 is 17 amino acids. The germline V and J ends were trimmed by 0 bases and 5 bases, with 18 bases remaining between them. Germline CDR1 and CDR2: SGHDT and YYEEEE. CDR3 nucleotides: TGTGCCAGCAGCTTGGGAGAGGGTCACATAACAAACAATGAGCAGTTCTTC. This translates into CASSLGEGHITNNEQFF.

The V and J genes are TRBV9 and TRBJ2-1; possibly TRBD2 for D (5 bases). Per the germline V gene, CDR1 is SGDLS and CDR2 is YYNGEE. Trimming left V 0 bases short and J 2 bases short, with 9 bases between. The CDR3 loop spans 15 amino acids. In nucleotides, the CDR3 is TGTGCCAGCAGCGTAGTAGAGGGAACCTACAATGAGCAGTTCTTC. Its translation is CASSVVEGTYNEQFF.

The CDR3 loop reads CASSPGLARYNPQETQYF. The CDR3 DNA is TGTGCCAGCAGTCCGGGACTAGCGCGATATAACCCGCAAGAGACCCAGTACTTC. The rearrangement uses TRBV6-2 or TRBV6-3 and TRBJ2-5, with TRBD2 identical over 10 bases. Germline CDR1 reads MNHEY; CDR2 reads SVGEGT. CDR3 size: 18 residues. Trimming took 5 bases from V and 2 from J; bases not matched to a gene: 14.

The chain has TRBV9 and TRBJ1-4, with D unresolved. CDR3 length: 14 amino acids. Trimming took 3 bases from V and 0 from J, leaving 6 bases between them. Germline V CDR1 and CDR2: SGDLS, YYNGEE. DNA for the CDR3: TGTGCCAGCAGCGGACCTACAACTAATGAAAAACTGTTTTTT. The encoded protein is CASSGPTTNEKLFF.

The chain recombines TRBV7-9 with TRBJ2-4; possible D gene TRBD1, 6 bases. CDR3 length equals 14 residues. Germline-derived CDR1 and CDR2 are SEHNR and FQNEAQ (reference sequence). Trimming removed 3 bases from V and 6 bases from J, with 12 bases in between. The DNA of the CDR3 is TGTGCCAGCAGCTTGAACCAGGGGAGAAACATTCAGTACTTC. This sequence encodes CASSLNQGRNIQYF.

On this clonotype: Given a much more abundant clone one base away, this may be a read error. The chain uses TRBV28 and TRBJ2-7; D is unresolved. Trimming took 11 bases from V and 0 from J, leaving 11 bases between them. Germline lookup yields CDR1 MDHEN and CDR2 SYDVKM. The CDR3 runs to 12 residues. The CDR3 DNA is TGTGCCGCCACTATAAGCTCCTACGAGCAGTACTTC. This codes for CAATISSYEQYF. Full variable domain (rest looked up from reference TRBV28 and TRBJ2-7): DVKVTQSSRYLVKRTGEKVFLECVQDMDHENMFWYRQDPGLGLRLIYFSYDVKMKEKGDIPEGYSVSREKKERFSLILESASTNQTSMYLCAATISSYEQYFGPGTRLTVT.

This clonotype appeared a few times. The V and J genes are TRBV20-1 and TRBJ2-3, with TRBD2 matching 9 bases. There are 17 residues in the CDR3. With V trimmed by 0 bases and J by 3 bases, 10 bases remained unmatched. Germline CDR1 reads DFQATT; CDR2 reads SNEGSKA (reference sequence). Here the CDR3 reads CSARDLDSGGTTDTQYF. The CDR3 DNA sequence: TGCAGTGCTAGAGATCTGGATAGCGGGGGAACAACAGATACGCAGTATTTT.

This chain links TRBV12-3 or TRBV12-4 with TRBJ1-2, with TRBD1 identical over 7 bases. J gave up 4 bases and V 6 bases, and 11 bases lay outside the gene matches. The length of the CDR3 is 15 residues. The CDR3: CASSLGQARSYGYTF. CDR3 DNA: TGTGCCAGCAGCCTTGGACAGGCCCGGAGCTATGGCTACACCTTC.

This clonotype was observed a few times. The chain combines TRBV20-1 with TRBJ2-7, with D perhaps TRBD2 (5 bases). The ends were cut back, 3 bases at V and 6 bases at J, with 15 bases in the middle. CDR3 length equals 13 residues. Germline V CDR1 and CDR2: DFQATT, SNEGSKA (reference sequence). CDR3 DNA sequence: TGCAGTGCTAGGGAAGCACTCGGAGGCGAGCAGTACTTC. This codes for CSAREALGGEQYF.

This clonotype was picked up a small number of times. The chain links TRBV7-2 to TRBJ2-7, with TRBD1 matching 11 bases. CDR1 is SGHTA and CDR2 is FQGNSA in the germline V gene. V was pared by 5 bases and J by 5 bases, with 8 bases of the junction left unmatched. The CDR3 loop spans 15 amino acids. The CDR3 is CASSPLGTGGNEQYF. The CDR3 DNA sequence: TGTGCCAGCAGCCCTCTCGGGACAGGGGGTAACGAGCAGTACTTC.

J is TRBJ2-1 and V is TRBV6-1; 7 positions agree with TRBD1. CDR1 is MNHNS, CDR2 SASEGT, per germline. V lost 6 bases, J lost 0 bases, and 8 bases stayed unmatched. The CDR3 loop spans 16 amino acids. The CDR3 here is CASSHTGASSYNEQFF. The CDR3 DNA sequence: TGTGCCAGCAGCCACACAGGGGCGAGCTCCTACAATGAGCAGTTCTTC.

This chain joins TRBV20-1 and TRBJ2-3; no clear D gene. V was cut by 3 bases and J by 4 bases, with 5 bases left in between. Germline V gene sequence: CDR1 DFQATT, CDR2 SNEGSKA (reference sequence). CDR3 size: 11 residues. Here the CDR3 DNA reads TGCAGTGCTAGGATGGCAGATACGCAGTATTTT. Its translation: CSARMADTQYF.

The J gene is TRBJ2-5, the V gene TRBV11-2; D gene unclear. Trimming left V 2 bases short and J 11 bases short, with 18 bases between. CDR1 is SGHAT, CDR2 FQNNGV, per germline. The length of the CDR3 is 14 residues. The CDR3 DNA follows: TGTGCCAGCAGCTTACAAATTGGGCTTTGTGAGCAGTACTTC. Translation: CASSLQIGLCEQYF.

V usage is TRBV9 and J usage is TRBJ2-5; 8 bases map to TRBD2. Gene TRBJ2-7 matches the end of the DNA better, so the J call may be wrong. Germline V gives CDR1 SGDLS, CDR2 YYNGEE. The CDR3 covers 15 residues. The chain's CDR3 is CASSVGVAGTYEQYF. In nucleotides, the CDR3 is TGTGCCAGCAGCGTAGGTGTAGCGGGGACTTACGAGCAGTACTTC.

This clonotype has only a few counts. This sequence joins TRBV4-1 and TRBJ1-4, with a possible D match to TRBD1 (5 bases). V was cut by 6 bases and J by 5 bases, with 13 bases left in between. CDR3 length equals 14 residues. Germline V gives CDR1 MGHRA, CDR2 YSYEKL. CDR3 DNA sequence: TGCGCCAGCAGGTCCCAGGGAATGAATGAAAAACTGTTTTTT. Its translation: CASRSQGMNEKLFF.

This clonotype has a handful of counts. CDR3 DNA: TGTGCCAGCAGCTTAGCGGAACACCTCTATGGCTACACCTTC. Translated, it gives CASSLAEHLYGYTF. The chain employs TRBV7-9 and TRBJ1-2; unclear D gene. This CDR3 region has 14 residues. In germline, CDR1 is SEHNR, CDR2 FQNEAQ (reference sequence). V was shortened by 0 bases and J by 4 bases, with 9 bases between the two germline ends.

The chain couples TRBV4-3 to TRBJ1-2; maybe TRBD1 (5 bases). The CDR3 spans 15 residues. V was pared by 1 base and J by 4 bases, with 13 bases between. Germline CDR1 LGHNA, CDR2 YSLEER. CDR3 coding DNA: TGCGCCAGCAGCCAAGGGCAACTGGACACCTATGGCTACACCTTC. Protein: CASSQGQLDTYGYTF.

V gene TRBV15 combines with J gene TRBJ2-3; the D is unclear. V lost 2 bases and J lost 2, with 17 bases in between. This CDR3 has 17 amino acids. The germline gives CDR1 LNHNV, CDR2 YYDKDF (reference sequence). The CDR3 loop is CATSRPYGLRSTDTQYF. The DNA of the CDR3 is TGTGCCACCAGCAGACCTTACGGGTTGAGGTCCACAGATACGCAGTATTTT.

The chain couples TRBV5-5 to TRBJ2-4; D unresolved. The end of the DNA aligns better with TRBJ2-7, so the J call may be wrong. The CDR3 contains 13 residues. CDR1 and CDR2 from the germline V gene are SGHKS and YYEKEE (reference sequence). The CDR3 nucleotides are TGTGCCAGCAGCTTGTATCCGGGCTACGAGCAGTACTTC. Its translation is CASSLYPGYEQYF.

The chain links TRBV11-2 to TRBJ2-1; D is undetermined. With 2 bases removed from V and 10 bases from J, the gap between germline ends came to 12 bases. Germline V lookup: CDR1 SGHAT, CDR2 FQNNGV. The CDR3 sequence is 13 residues long. The CDR3 coding sequence is TGTGCCAGCAGCTTAATGCCGGACGGCGAGCAGTTCTTC. It is translated as CASSLMPDGEQFF.

The chain is built from TRBV27 and TRBJ2-7, with a weak D call TRBD1 (5 bases). In germline, CDR1 is MNHEY, CDR2 SMNVEV (reference sequence). V gave up 5 bases and J gave up 7 bases, with 9 bases separating them. CDR3 size: 11 residues. CDR3 residues: CASSGAREQYF. The CDR3 DNA reads TGTGCCAGCAGTGGGGCGCGTGAGCAGTACTTC.

A remark on this clonotype: A read error may account for a junction end that differs from germline. The V and J genes are TRBV5-1 and TRBJ2-1; D perhaps matches TRBD2 (5 bases). The CDR3 is 16 amino acids. The germline V gene has CDR1 SGHRS and CDR2 YFSETQ. The CDR3 region is CASSRETRSSYNVQFF. The CDR3 DNA sequence: TGCGCCAGCAGCAGGGAGACAAGGAGCTCCTACAATGTGCAGTTCTTC.

This chain uses TRBV5-1 with TRBJ2-5, with a possible D match to TRBD2 (6 bases). Trimming took 4 bases from V and 9 from J, leaving 25 bases between them. The CDR3 length is 16 residues. Germline CDR1 SGHRS, CDR2 YFSETQ. The CDR3 DNA reads as TGCGCCAGCAGCCCAGGTGCGCGGGGTCCGGTGGAGGCCCAGTACTTC. This codes for CASSPGARGPVEAQYF.

This clonotype came up a few times. The chain has TRBV10-3 and TRBJ2-5, with D perhaps being TRBD1 or TRBD2 (5 bases each). Gene TRBJ2-7 matches the end of the DNA better, so the J call may be wrong. Germline loops: CDR1 ENHRY, CDR2 SYGVKD. The CDR3 consists of 14 residues. The CDR3 protein is CAISDRVEGNEQYF. The CDR3 DNA reads TGTGCCATCAGTGACAGGGTTGAGGGAAACGAGCAGTACTTC.

This clonotype showed up just once. One junction end does not reproduce the germline sequence, and a read error may be involved. The chain carries TRBV7-9 and TRBJ2-5, with D tentatively TRBD1 (6 bases). The CDR3 loop spans 15 amino acids. Per the germline V gene, CDR1 is SEHNR and CDR2 is FQNEAQ (reference sequence). The CDR3 bases are TGTGCCAGCAGCTCTTCGGAACTACAGGGAGAGACCCGGTACTTC. Amino acid sequence: CASSSSELQGETRYF.